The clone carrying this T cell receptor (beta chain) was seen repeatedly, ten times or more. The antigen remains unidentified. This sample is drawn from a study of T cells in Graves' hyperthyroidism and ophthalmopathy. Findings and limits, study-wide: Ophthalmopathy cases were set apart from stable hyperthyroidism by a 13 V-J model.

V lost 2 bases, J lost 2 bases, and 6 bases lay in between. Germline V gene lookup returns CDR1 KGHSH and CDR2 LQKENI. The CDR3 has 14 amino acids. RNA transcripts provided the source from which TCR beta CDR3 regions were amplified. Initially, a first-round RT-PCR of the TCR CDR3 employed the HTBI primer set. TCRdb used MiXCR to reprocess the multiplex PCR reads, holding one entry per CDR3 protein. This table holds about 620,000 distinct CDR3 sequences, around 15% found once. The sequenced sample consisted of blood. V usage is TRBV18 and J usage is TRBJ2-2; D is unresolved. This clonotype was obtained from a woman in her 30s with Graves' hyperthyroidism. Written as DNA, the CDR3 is TGTGCCAGCTCACCAGGGCGAAACACCGGGGAGCTGTTTTTT. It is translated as CASSPGRNTGELFF.